The next 23 T cell receptor beta chains were all read from a single sample in a study of blood T cell repertoires in COVID-19. Measured with immunoSEQ multiplex PCR; TCRdb has only the in-frame clones, and not every one. The table shows about 310,000 clones, with 85% occurring only once. Sequenced material: PBMCs or T cells enriched from blood (not recorded which). Receptors were obtained from a woman in her 30s who had been exposed to COVID-19.

This rearrangement joins TRBV30 to TRBJ1-1, with a possible D match to TRBD1 (6 bases). CDR1 is GTSNPN, CDR2 SVGIG, per germline (reference sequence). The CDR3 runs to 14 residues. V dropped 8 bases and J dropped 1 base, with 17 bases sitting between them. The chain's CDR3 is CARDTGSGNTEAFF. The CDR3 DNA reads as TGTGCCAGAGACACAGGGAGTGGGAACACTGAAGCTTTCTTT.

The genes are TRBV19 and TRBJ2-6; 11 bases map to TRBD1. Germline CDR1 is LNHDA and CDR2 is SQIVND (reference sequence). Trimming cost V 5 bases and J 2 bases; bases outside gene matches: 2. CDR3 length equals 16 residues. The CDR3 loop reads CASSRTGGTGANVLTF. The CDR3 DNA follows: TGTGCCAGTAGTCGGACAGGGGGCACTGGGGCCAACGTCCTGACTTTC. Complete variable domain (other parts from reference TRBV19 and TRBJ2-6): DGGITQSPKYLFRKEGQNVTLSCEQNLNHDAMYWYRQDPGQGLRLIYYSQIVNDFQKGDIAEGYSVSREKKESFPLTVTSAQKNPTAFYLCASSRTGGTGANVLTFGAGSRLTVL.

This clone was picked up a small number of times. The rearrangement joins TRBV5-1 to TRBJ2-7; 7 bases are a match to TRBD1. With 4 bases clipped from V and 0 bases from J, the junction kept 4 bases outside the gene matches. Germline V CDR1 and CDR2: SGHRS, YFSETQ. The CDR3 has 14 residues. The CDR3: CASSPRQGSYEQYF. DNA of the CDR3: TGCGCCAGCAGCCCAAGACAGGGCTCCTACGAGCAGTACTTC.

The gene calls are TRBV28 and TRBJ2-1, with a tentative D call TRBD1 (5 bases). Germline loops: CDR1 MDHEN, CDR2 SYDVKM. Trimming stripped 3 bases from V and 5 bases from J, with 14 bases between. This CDR3 spans 15 amino acids. CDR3 sequence: CASSFPGHKNNEQFF. The CDR3 DNA reads as TGTGCCAGCAGTTTCCCCGGACATAAAAACAATGAGCAGTTCTTC.

The chain links TRBV6-5 to TRBJ2-1; 7 bases match TRBD1. V lost 2 bases, J lost 2 bases, and 0 bases stayed unmatched. This CDR3 has 14 amino acids. Per germline, CDR1 MNHEY and CDR2 SVGAGI. The CDR3 nucleotides are TGTGCCAGCAGTTACGGGACAGCCTACAATGAGCAGTTCTTC. This sequence encodes CASSYGTAYNEQFF.

The rearrangement links TRBV11-2 to TRBJ1-1; 9 nucleotides agree with TRBD1. The CDR3 spans 13 residues. Germline V gene lookup returns CDR1 SGHAT and CDR2 FQNNGV. The V gene end was trimmed by 5 bases and the J gene end by 11 bases; junction bases not matched to a gene: 9. The CDR3 nucleotides are TGTGCCAGCAGCACCTCGGGACAGGGTAGGGCTTTCTTT. Its translation: CASSTSGQGRAFF.

V is TRBV10-1 and J is TRBJ1-1, with unresolved D. Germline CDR1 is WNHNN and CDR2 is SYGVQD (reference sequence). Trimming pared 7 bases from V and 3 bases from J, leaving 9 bases between. The CDR3 has 12 amino acids. This chain's CDR3 is CASMKRDTEAFF. CDR3 sequence (DNA): TGCGCCAGCATGAAGAGGGACACTGAAGCTTTCTTT.

The rearrangement joins TRBV30 to TRBJ2-5; the D gene is possibly TRBD2 (6 bases). CDR1 and CDR2 (germline): GTSNPN, SVGIG (reference sequence). Trimming took off 1 base at V and 4 bases at J, with 10 bases between the two ends. The CDR3 has 13 residues. The CDR3 bases are TGTGCCTGGAGTGGACCGCGGGGAGAGACCCAGTACTTC. Translated: CAWSGPRGETQYF.

This clone was observed a single time. The V gene is TRBV7-2, the J gene TRBJ2-3, with 9 bases lining up with TRBD2. Trimming removed 3 bases from V and 5 bases from J; junction bases left unmatched: 3. The CDR3 has 14 amino acids. Per the germline V gene, CDR1 is SGHTA and CDR2 is FQGNSA. The CDR3, as DNA: TGTGCCAGCAGCTTCGAACTAGCGGGAGATACGCAGTATTTT. It translates to CASSFELAGDTQYF.

The chain joins TRBV4-3 to TRBJ2-1; a weak D match, TRBD1 (5 bases). Trimming stripped 3 bases from V and 0 bases from J, with 9 bases between. Germline V gives CDR1 LGHNA, CDR2 YSLEER. This CDR3 spans 15 amino acids. This CDR3 is CASSHGHSSYNEQFF. The CDR3 DNA follows: TGCGCCAGCAGCCACGGACATAGCTCCTACAATGAGCAGTTCTTC.

This rearrangement joins TRBV4-3 to TRBJ2-1; a possible D gene is TRBD2 (7 bases). This CDR3 has 16 amino acids. Germline loops: CDR1 LGHNA, CDR2 YSLEER. V dropped 0 bases and J dropped 3 bases, with 12 bases sitting between them. The CDR3 DNA follows: TGCGCCAGCAGCCAAGATTCGGGGGGCCTCTACAATGAGCAGTTCTTC. The encoded protein is CASSQDSGGLYNEQFF.

The gene calls are TRBV30 and TRBJ1-6, with D unresolved. CDR1 GTSNPN and CDR2 SVGIG come from the germline V gene (reference sequence). The CDR3 is 17 amino acids. V was shortened by 0 bases and J by 3 bases, with 15 bases between the two germline ends. The CDR3 spells CAWSVLRIRGYNSPLHF. The CDR3 DNA reads TGTGCCTGGAGTGTACTTAGAATCCGGGGCTATAATTCACCCCTCCACTTT.

V and J are TRBV7-9 and TRBJ2-3, with 9 bases aligning to TRBD2. This CDR3 comprises 14 residues. Per the germline V gene, CDR1 is SEHNR and CDR2 is FQNEAQ (reference sequence). With 5 bases clipped from V and 5 bases from J, the junction kept 5 bases outside the gene matches. CDR3 sequence: CASSRTSVLDTQYF. The CDR3 DNA is TGTGCCAGCAGCCGGACTAGCGTTTTAGATACGCAGTATTTT. Full variable domain (outside the CDR3, taken from reference TRBV7-9 and TRBJ2-3): DTGVSQNPRHKITKRGQNVTFRCDPISEHNRLYWYRQTLGQGPEFLTYFQNEAQLEKSRLLSDRFSAERPKGSFSTLEIQRTEQGDSAMYLCASSRTSVLDTQYFGPGTRLTVL.

This sequence joins TRBV4-2 and TRBJ2-7; TRBD1 aligns across 8 bases. J gave up 7 bases and V 1 base, and 15 bases lay outside the gene matches. CDR3 length: 17 residues. Germline V gene data show CDR1 as LGHNA and CDR2 as YNFKEQ. The CDR3 region is CASSQGAYRDRSNEQYF. DNA for the CDR3: TGTGCCAGCAGCCAAGGTGCGTACCGGGACAGGTCGAATGAGCAGTACTTC.

The chain is built from TRBV7-3 and TRBJ1-3, with 7 positions matching TRBD1. Germline CDR1 and CDR2: SGHTA and FQGTGA. The V and J ends lost 5 bases and 0 bases, in that order; junction bases with no gene match: 4. This CDR3 contains 15 residues. The CDR3 loop reads CASSATGDSGNTIYF. The CDR3 DNA is TGTGCCAGCAGCGCCACAGGGGACTCTGGAAACACCATATATTTT.

The chain links TRBV6-2 or TRBV6-3 to TRBJ1-5; the match to TRBD1 covers 7 bases. V shed 2 bases, J shed 7 bases, and the junction held 5 bases outside the gene matches. CDR1 and CDR2 (germline): MNHEY, SVGEGT. The CDR3 totals 14 residues. The CDR3 DNA is TGTGCCAGCAGTTACCAAGGGGGCCGGCAGCCCCAGCATTTT. Translating gives CASSYQGGRQPQHF.

The chain links TRBV30 to TRBJ1-3; 7 bases fit TRBD1. The V and J ends lost 1 base and 1 base, in that order; junction bases with no gene match: 4. This CDR3 region has 15 residues. CDR1 and CDR2 from the germline V gene are GTSNPN and SVGIG (reference sequence). CDR3 loop: CAWSEQGSSGNTIYF. The DNA for the CDR3 is TGTGCCTGGAGTGAACAGGGGAGTTCTGGAAACACCATATATTTT.

This clone turned up a few times. The rearrangement uses TRBV2 and TRBJ2-5; 16 nucleotides align to TRBD2. This CDR3 has 16 residues. Germline V CDR1 and CDR2: SNHLY, FYNNEI. The trim removed 3 bases at V and 3 bases at J, leaving 1 base unmatched. Written as DNA, the CDR3 is TGTGCCAGCAGTGAGGGACTAGCGGGAGGGGAAGAGACCCAGTACTTC. Amino acid sequence: CASSEGLAGGEETQYF.

V usage is TRBV27 and J usage is TRBJ2-3; 14 bases map to TRBD2. Trimming cost V 3 bases and J 6 bases; bases outside gene matches: 5. The V gene's germline CDR1 is MNHEY and CDR2 SMNVEV (reference sequence). The CDR3 has 16 amino acids. CDR3 amino acids: CASSFGTSGSYDTQYF. Written as DNA, the CDR3 is TGTGCCAGCAGTTTCGGGACTAGCGGGAGTTATGATACGCAGTATTTT.

This sequence joins TRBV6-6 and TRBJ2-3; 7 bases line up with TRBD1. V shed 6 bases and J 1 base; nucleotides not matched to a gene: 7. This CDR3 region has 15 residues. CDR1 and CDR2 from the germline V gene are MNHNY and SVGAGI (reference sequence). The CDR3 coding sequence is TGTGCCAGCAGCGCAGACGGACAGGGCACAGATACGCAGTATTTT. Protein product: CASSADGQGTDTQYF.

This chain joins TRBV7-2 and TRBJ1-6, with 8 bases lining up with TRBD1. Trimming took 4 bases from V and 9 from J; bases not matched to a gene: 8. The CDR3 extends over 15 amino acids. The V gene's germline CDR1 is SGHTA and CDR2 FQGNSA. CDR3 sequence: CASSSQAGGGSPLHF. The CDR3 DNA reads as TGTGCCAGCAGCTCCCAGGCAGGGGGCGGTTCACCCCTCCACTTT.

Comment on this clone: With a much larger clone just one base away, this may be a read error. The genes are TRBV11-2 and TRBJ2-2; TRBD2 aligns across 13 bases. V lost 5 bases and J lost 3; bases outside the gene matches: 0. The CDR3 is made up of 15 amino acids. Per the germline V gene, CDR1 is SGHAT and CDR2 is FQNNGV. CDR3: CASSGLAGDTGELFF. DNA for the CDR3: TGTGCCAGCAGCGGACTAGCGGGAGACACCGGGGAGCTGTTTTTT.

This clone was recorded once. The rearrangement links TRBV9 to TRBJ2-5, with 13 bases fitting TRBD2. V shed 1 base and J 5 bases; nucleotides not matched to a gene: 5. Per germline, CDR1 SGDLS and CDR2 YYNGEE. The CDR3 extends over 16 amino acids. Written as DNA, the CDR3 is TGTGCCAGCAGCGTAACTAGCGGGAGGGTTCTGGAGACCCAGTACTTC. As protein: CASSVTSGRVLETQYF.